This T cell receptor beta chain is drawn from a study of beta chain features in type 1 diabetes. This clone has a handful of counts. What it binds is unknown. Findings of the study overall: Possibly, sequencing cDNA over-represented cells that had high TCR expression levels.

Expressed TCRB transcripts were sequenced because the entire RNA isolate underwent reverse transcription. TCRdb's copy holds only in-frame clones and misses some; the assay was immunoSEQ multiplex PCR. The data contain approximately 38,000 clones, 50% to 75% of them singletons. The origin of this receptor is a woman under 40 in good health. The material sequenced was Tregs from blood.

CDR3 region: CASSPGQGFSNEQFF. Here the CDR3 DNA reads TGTGCCAGCTCACCGGGACAGGGCTTTAGCAATGAGCAGTTCTTC. The V call is TRBV18, the J call TRBJ2-1; TRBD1 matches at 9 bases. Per germline, CDR1 KGHSH and CDR2 LQKENI. The CDR3 is 15 residues long. The V gene end was trimmed by 3 bases and the J gene end by 6 bases; junction bases not matched to a gene: 6.